These T cell receptor beta chains were read from a single sample in a study of a mutant IDH1 vaccine in newly diagnosed glioma. These TCRs are of unknown antigen specificity. The method was immunoSEQ multiplex PCR; TCRdb's version includes in-frame clones alone and lacks a portion of them. This sample has tens of thousands of clones, with just under 80% found just once. Sequencing used PBMCs, obtained from a glioma patient whose treatment included an IDH1 peptide vaccine. The receptor source for this set is a young man with glioma. Each CDR3 is given with its conserved first and last residue. Each record gives: D gene, clone size, J gene, V gene, CDR3 protein, CDR3 DNA. A D gene is named only where the DNA matches it firmly. Size values are once, few and many counts, or a class for expanded clones, and some rows have none.

>NA|NA|TRBJ1-2|TRBV7-9
CASSTFEDGNYGYTF
TGTGCCAGCAGCACCTTCGAGGACGGGAACTATGGCTACACCTTC
>NA|NA|TRBJ2-3|TRBV7-9
CASSFSSTDTQYF
TGTGCCAGCAGCTTTTCTAGCACAGATACGCAGTATTTT
>NA|NA|TRBJ1-2|TRBV11-1
CASSLTRGDYGYTF
TGTGCCAGCAGCTTAACACGGGGGGACTATGGCTACACCTTC
>TRBD1|NA|TRBJ2-7|TRBV27
CASSLRQGAEQYF
TGTGCCAGCAGTCTCCGACAGGGTGCCGAGCAGTACTTC
>TRBD1|NA|TRBJ1-6|TRBV30
CAWIRQGATYNSPLHF
TGTGCCTGGATAAGACAGGGGGCTACCTATAATTCACCCCTCCACTTT
>TRBD2|once|TRBJ2-1|TRBV2
CASSALAGEVEQFF
TGTGCCAGCAGTGCACTAGCGGGGGAGGTTGAGCAGTTCTTC
>NA|NA|TRBJ2-3|TRBV5-1
CASSLWAHTDTQYF
TGCGCCAGCAGTTTGTGGGCACACACAGATACGCAGTATTTT
>TRBD1|NA|TRBJ1-5|TRBV6-1
CASSGDRRRGTQPQHF
TGTGCCAGCAGTGGGGACAGAAGGCGAGGGACTCAGCCCCAGCATTTT
>NA|few|TRBJ2-7|TRBV7-9
CASSPAFSKHYEQYF
TGTGCCAGCAGCCCTGCGTTCTCGAAACACTACGAGCAGTACTTC
>NA|once|TRBJ2-7|TRBV9
CASSWGGSSYEQYF
TGTGCCAGCAGCTGGGGTGGTAGTTCGTACGAGCAGTACTTC
>NA|NA|TRBJ2-7|TRBV10-3
CAITWRQTYEQYF
TGTGCCATCACGTGGAGGCAGACCTACGAGCAGTACTTC
>NA|NA|TRBJ2-2|TRBV2
CASSEARSGELFF
TGTGCCAGCAGTGAAGCAAGGAGCGGGGAGCTGTTTTTT
>TRBD1|NA|TRBJ1-2|TRBV30
CAWKRGTANYGYTF
TGTGCCTGGAAACGAGGGACAGCTAACTATGGCTACACCTTC
>NA|NA|TRBJ1-1|TRBV11-2
CASSPLLNTEAFF
TGTGCCAGCAGTCCGTTGCTGAACACTGAAGCTTTCTTT
>NA|NA|TRBJ1-1|TRBV28
CASSSGNTEAFF
TGTGCCAGCAGTTCTGGGAACACTGAAGCTTTCTTT
>NA|NA|TRBJ1-5|TRBV5-3
CARSPHRRGNQPQHF
TGTGCCAGAAGCCCGCATAGACGGGGCAATCAGCCCCAGCATTTT
>TRBD1|NA|TRBJ2-7|TRBV6-4
CASTGTVLGEQYF
TGTGCCAGCACTGGGACAGTCCTAGGGGAGCAGTACTTC
>NA|NA|TRBJ2-2|TRBV4-3
CASSPGLQNTGELFF
TGCGCCAGCAGCCCGGGACTGCAAAACACCGGGGAGCTGTTTTTT
>NA|NA|TRBJ2-5|TRBV7-9
CASSLGLLAGETQYF
TGTGCCAGCAGCTTAGGGCTCTTGGCTGGGGAGACCCAGTACTTC
>NA|NA|TRBJ2-7|TRBV5-6
CASSLGQVSTYEQYF
TGTGCCAGCAGCTTGGGGCAGGTATCCACCTACGAGCAGTACTTC
>NA|few|TRBJ1-1|TRBV7-8
CASSLTGFLGTEAFF
TGTGCCAGCAGCTTAACGGGGTTCTTAGGCACTGAAGCTTTCTTT
>NA|NA|TRBJ2-7|TRBV29-1
CSVKTGALSYEQYF
TGCAGCGTGAAGACCGGGGCCCTCTCCTACGAGCAGTACTTC
>NA|NA|TRBJ1-5|TRBV6-5
CASSYSRQSNQPQHF
TGTGCCAGCAGTTACTCCCGACAGAGCAATCAGCCCCAGCATTTT
>NA|NA|TRBJ1-4|TRBV7-8
CASSPNGRLSEKLFF
TGTGCCAGCAGCCCGAATGGGCGCCTCAGTGAAAAACTGTTTTTT
>TRBD1|NA|TRBJ1-2|TRBV5-5
CASSLVTPGQAPSNYGYTF
TGTGCCAGCAGCTTGGTGACCCCGGGACAGGCCCCCTCTAACTATGGCTACACCTTC
>TRBD1|NA|TRBJ1-1|TRBV19
CASSGTGTTEAFF
TGTGCCAGTAGTGGGACAGGGACCACTGAAGCTTTCTTT
>TRBD2|NA|TRBJ2-3|TRBV4-2
CASSQGFQRGRTDTQYF
TGTGCCAGCAGCCAAGGGTTCCAGCGGGGGCGCACAGATACGCAGTATTTT
>NA|NA|TRBJ1-2|TRBV27
CASSLGREVAGYTF
TGTGCCAGCAGTTTAGGGAGGGAGGTGGCGGGCTACACCTTC
>NA|NA|TRBJ2-6|TRBV6-1
CASSEEGSGANVLTF
TGTGCCAGCAGTGAAGAAGGTTCTGGGGCCAACGTCCTGACTTTC
>NA|NA|TRBJ1-5|TRBV2
CASSGRYQPQHF
TGTGCCAGCAGCGGTAGATATCAGCCCCAGCATTTT
>NA|NA|TRBJ1-3|TRBV4-1
CASSQEGSILGNTIYF
TGCGCCAGCAGCCAAGAGGGGTCGATACTTGGAAACACCATATATTTT
>NA|once|TRBJ1-3|TRBV5-6
CASSPWGSPGNTIYF
TGTGCCAGCAGCCCTTGGGGCAGCCCTGGAAACACCATATATTTT
>TRBD1|NA|TRBJ2-7|TRBV30
CAWSGGQGAYEQYF
TGTGCCTGGAGTGGTGGACAGGGGGCTTACGAGCAGTACTTC
>TRBD1|NA|TRBJ2-3|TRBV18
CASRTGTSTDTQYF
TGTGCCAGCAGGACAGGGACTAGCACAGATACGCAGTATTTT
>NA|NA|TRBJ1-5|TRBV5-1
CASSLEGANQPQHF
TGCGCCAGCAGCTTGGAGGGCGCCAATCAGCCCCAGCATTTT
>NA|NA|TRBJ2-5|TRBV6-1
CASSGGPVSKETQYF
TGTGCCAGCAGTGGGGGACCAGTATCAAAAGAGACCCAGTACTTC
>NA|NA|TRBJ1-4|TRBV25-1
CASSESGLVEKLFF
TGTGCCAGCAGTGAATCAGGTTTGGTTGAAAAACTGTTTTTT
>TRBD2|NA|TRBJ2-3|TRBV5-1
CASSLSGSRTDTQYF
TGCGCCAGCAGCTTAAGCGGGAGCCGCACAGATACGCAGTATTTT
>NA|NA|TRBJ2-2|TRBV4-1
CASSRMAGGVNTGELFF
TGCGCCAGCAGCCGGATGGCGGGCGGGGTGAACACCGGGGAGCTGTTTTTT
>NA|NA|TRBJ1-5|TRBV27
CASSGTARQPQHF
TGTGCCAGCAGCGGGACCGCCCGTCAGCCCCAGCATTTT
>TRBD2|NA|TRBJ2-5|TRBV7-9
CASSWTSAETQYF
TGTGCCAGCAGCTGGACTAGCGCGGAGACCCAGTACTTC
>TRBD1|NA|TRBJ2-5|TRBV19
CASSRQGFYETQYF
TGTGCCAGTAGCCGACAGGGATTCTACGAGACCCAGTACTTC
>TRBD1|few|TRBJ1-2|TRBV5-1
CASSSTGDYGYTF
TGCGCCAGCAGCTCCACAGGGGACTATGGCTACACCTTC